This T cell receptor (beta chain) appears in the sequencing data of a study of T-cell reconstitution after alpha-beta-depleted transplantation in children. Whole-study findings and limits: Reported findings indicate that, about two months after transplant, alpha-beta T cells came from several hundred expanded clones, which were derived from non-depleted graft cells. TCRbeta diversity was high at day 60 in some patients (a result of surviving recipient T cells and thymic progenitors).

V was pared by 1 base and J by 5 bases, with 12 bases between. Germline assignment: CDR1 SEHNR and CDR2 FQNEAQ (reference sequence). CDR3 length equals 15 residues. Unique molecular identifiers featured in how the TCRbeta library was prepared. In TCRdb, the PCR reads were re-called with MiXCR into one record per CDR3 protein. This table has 100,000 or so distinct CDR3 sequences, about a quarter appearing once. As regards this clonotype: The antigen is undetermined.

The sample consisted of PBMCs, taken before TCRalphabeta/CD19-depleted stem cell transplant. The chain uses TRBV7-9 and TRBJ1-5; D uncertain. This TCR derives from a boy aged 2 to 10 with acute lymphoblastic leukemia, due to receive a stem cell transplant. The CDR3: CASSLVGGPDQPQHF. The CDR3 DNA is TGTGCCAGCAGCTTAGTCGGCGGGCCGGATCAGCCCCAGCATTTT. Using reference TRBV7-9 and TRBJ1-5 for the parts outside the CDR3, the full variable domain is DTGVSQNPRHKITKRGQNVTFRCDPISEHNRLYWYRQTLGQGPEFLTYFQNEAQLEKSRLLSDRFSAERPKGSFSTLEIQRTEQGDSAMYLCASSLVGGPDQPQHFGDGTRLSIL.